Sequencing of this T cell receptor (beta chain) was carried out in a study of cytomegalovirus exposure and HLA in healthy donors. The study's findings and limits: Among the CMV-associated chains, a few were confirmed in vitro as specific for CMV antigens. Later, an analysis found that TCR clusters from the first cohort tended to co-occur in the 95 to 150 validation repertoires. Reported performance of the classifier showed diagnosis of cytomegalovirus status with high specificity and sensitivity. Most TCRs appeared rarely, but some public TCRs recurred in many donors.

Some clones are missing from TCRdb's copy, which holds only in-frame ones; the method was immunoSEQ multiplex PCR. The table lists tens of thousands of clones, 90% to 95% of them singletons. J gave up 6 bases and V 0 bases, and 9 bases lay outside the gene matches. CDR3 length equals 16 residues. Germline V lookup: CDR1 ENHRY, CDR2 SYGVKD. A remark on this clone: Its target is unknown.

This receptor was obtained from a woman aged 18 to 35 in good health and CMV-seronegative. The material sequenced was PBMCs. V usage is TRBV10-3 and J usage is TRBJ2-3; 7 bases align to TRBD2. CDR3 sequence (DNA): TGTGCCATCAGTGAGTCGCTCAGCGGGGCTCGTGATACGCAGTATTTT. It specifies CAISESLSGARDTQYF.